This T cell receptor (beta chain) was sequenced during a study of blood T cell repertoires in COVID-19. TCRdb's copy holds only in-frame clones and misses some; the assay was immunoSEQ multiplex PCR. The sample shows a few hundred thousand clones, about nine tenths of them seen only once. Enrollees, roughly 18 to 90 years old, lived in approximately 25 US areas. Cohort 3 donors counted as recovered after two negative PCRs, clearance, or resolved symptoms. In this sample, this clone turned up once. Material: PBMCs or T cells enriched from blood (not recorded which). This TCR was recovered from a woman between 18 and 29 years old who had recovered from COVID-19.

This CDR3 is CASSPGLAGGFSYNEQFF. In nucleotides, the CDR3 is TGTGCCAGTAGCCCGGGACTAGCGGGAGGTTTCTCCTACAATGAGCAGTTCTTC. J is TRBJ2-1 and V is TRBV19; 15 positions match TRBD2. Germline trimming cut 6 bases from V and 0 bases from J; bases unmatched to any gene: 6. There are 18 residues in the CDR3. CDR1 LNHDA and CDR2 SQIVND come from the germline V gene (reference sequence).